Shown below are 18 T cell receptor beta chains from a single sample sequenced in a study of glioma-infiltrating T cells after dendritic cell vaccination. Only in-frame clones appear in the TCRdb table, and some are missing; sequencing was by immunoSEQ multiplex PCR. The sample includes approximately 84,000 clones, just over 85% seen only once; the top ten take about 15%. The sample in question was blood, obtained before dendritic cell vaccination. These TCRs come from a human donor with glioblastoma.

The V call is TRBV29-1, the J call TRBJ1-1, with D unclear. Trimming pared 8 bases from V and 0 bases from J, leaving 7 bases between. The CDR3 totals 11 residues. Germline CDR1 SQVTM, CDR2 ANQGSEA. The CDR3 coding sequence is TGCAGCCATATAGTGAACACTGAAGCTTTCTTT. Protein sequence: CSHIVNTEAFF.

This clone was recorded once. The V call is TRBV7-7, the J call TRBJ2-7; maybe TRBD1 (6 bases). CDR3 length equals 13 residues. In germline, CDR1 is SSHAT, CDR2 FNYEAQ (reference sequence). The ends were cut back, 5 bases at V and 2 bases at J, with 10 bases in the middle. This chain's CDR3 is CASSARTAYEQYF. CDR3 nucleotide sequence: TGTGCCAGCAGCGCTCGGACAGCCTACGAGCAGTACTTC.

With regard to this clone: One end of the junction fails to match germline, which may point to a read error. This chain connects TRBV6-5 to TRBJ1-5; TRBD1 aligns across 9 bases. The V gene's germline CDR1 is MNHEY and CDR2 SVGAGI. The CDR3 runs 13 residues. CDR3 region: CASSYSALGDRVF. The CDR3 nucleotides are TGTGCCAGCAGTTACTCGGCGCTCGGGGACAGGGTTTTT.

The rearrangement links TRBV6-5 to TRBJ1-1, with D possibly being TRBD1 (6 bases). CDR3 length: 13 amino acids. Between the trimmed V and J ends, which lost 1 base and 5 bases, there was a span of 8 bases. CDR1 is MNHEY and CDR2 is SVGAGI in the germline V gene. CDR3 sequence reads: CASSYYTGTEAFF. CDR3 nucleotides: TGTGCCAGCAGTTACTATACAGGGACTGAAGCTTTCTTT.

The chain links TRBV11-2 to TRBJ2-1; unclear D gene. Germline lookup yields CDR1 SGHAT and CDR2 FQNNGV. This CDR3 has 11 amino acids. The V end lost 2 bases, the J end lost 7 bases, and 3 bases lay between the germline ends. CDR3 loop: CASSLSNEQFF. The CDR3 DNA reads as TGTGCCAGCAGCTTATCTAATGAGCAGTTCTTC.

The CDR3 DNA reads as TGCGCCAGCAGCTTGGCCAGTGACAGCGTATTTTACGAGCAGTACTTC. Translated: CASSLASDSVFYEQYF. The rearrangement joins TRBV5-1 to TRBJ2-7, with a weak D call TRBD1 (5 bases). Trimming stripped 0 bases from V and 4 bases from J, with 17 bases between. The CDR3 runs to 16 residues. The germline gives CDR1 SGHRS, CDR2 YFSETQ.

The chain is built from TRBV6-5 and TRBJ1-1; 7 positions agree with TRBD1. The CDR3 consists of 14 residues. Germline lookup yields CDR1 MNHEY and CDR2 SVGAGI. Trimming cost V 4 bases and J 6 bases; bases outside gene matches: 8. The CDR3 reads CASSFYQGGAEAFF. The CDR3 nucleotides read TGTGCCAGCAGTTTTTATCAGGGGGGTGCTGAAGCTTTCTTT.

This clone was counted once. The chain has TRBV5-1 and TRBJ2-3, with 9 bases aligning to TRBD2. Germline values: CDR1 SGHRS, CDR2 YFSETQ. The length of the CDR3 is 17 residues. The V gene end was trimmed by 0 bases and the J gene end by 3 bases; junction bases not matched to a gene: 8. The DNA for the CDR3 is TGCGCCAGCAGCTTGGCCGCGGCTAGCGGGATTACAGATACGCAGTATTTT. It translates to CASSLAAASGITDTQYF.

This rearrangement joins TRBV6-6 to TRBJ2-7; D is perhaps TRBD1 (6 bases). Trimming left V 4 bases short and J 5 bases short, with 15 bases between. Looked up from germline, CDR1 is MNHNY and CDR2 is SVGAGI (reference sequence). This CDR3 contains 14 residues. In nucleotides, the CDR3 is TGTGCCAGCAGTTCTACAGGGTCCACCCACGAGCAGTACTTC. Translating gives CASSSTGSTHEQYF.

The chain couples TRBV20-1 to TRBJ2-3; 7 nucleotides agree with TRBD2. Germline CDR1 is DFQATT and CDR2 is SNEGSKA (reference sequence). CDR3 length equals 11 residues. After removal of 5 bases from V and 6 bases from J, the junction contained 2 bases not matched to a gene. CDR3 sequence reads: CSAPLADTQYF. CDR3 sequence (DNA): TGCAGTGCTCCACTAGCGGATACGCAGTATTTT.

This sequence joins TRBV14 and TRBJ2-7, with a weak D call TRBD1 (6 bases). The CDR3 loop spans 12 amino acids. Trimming stripped 8 bases from V and 4 bases from J, with 12 bases between. Germline V gene lookup returns CDR1 SGHDN and CDR2 FVKESK. CDR3 amino acids: CASGGREYEQYF. The CDR3 bases are TGTGCCAGCGGGGGCAGGGAATACGAGCAGTACTTC.

V usage is TRBV29-1 and J usage is TRBJ2-1; 9 bases fit TRBD1. V lost 7 bases to trimming and J lost 8 bases; unmatched junction nucleotides: 18. This CDR3 is 16 amino acids long. In germline, CDR1 is SQVTM, CDR2 ANQGSEA. The CDR3 is CSGGTGFSQFGDEQFF. DNA for the CDR3: TGCAGCGGCGGGACAGGGTTCTCCCAATTTGGAGATGAGCAGTTCTTC.

The chain employs TRBV5-4 and TRBJ2-1; D might be TRBD2 (5 bases). The CDR3 extends over 15 amino acids. The V gene's germline CDR1 is SGHNT and CDR2 YYREEE (reference sequence). The V gene lost 2 bases and the J gene lost 0 bases, with 9 bases spanning the gap. For the CDR3, the DNA is TGTGCCAGCAGCTTCGGGGTGAGCTCCTACAATGAGCAGTTCTTC. This translates into CASSFGVSSYNEQFF.

This sequence joins TRBV9 and TRBJ2-1; TRBD1 matches 8 bases. The CDR3 length is 16 residues. V shed 4 bases, J shed 5 bases, and the junction held 11 bases outside the gene matches. The germline CDR1 and CDR2 sequences are SGDLS and YYNGEE. CDR3 protein: CASSPGWPGGHNEQFF. The CDR3 bases are TGTGCCAGCAGCCCGGGCTGGCCAGGGGGCCACAATGAGCAGTTCTTC.

This chain connects TRBV25-1 to TRBJ2-2, with 7 bases identical to TRBD1. This CDR3 spans 16 amino acids. The germline CDR1 and CDR2 sequences are MGHDK and SYGVNS. V shed 5 bases and J 0 bases; nucleotides not matched to a gene: 6. The CDR3 protein is CASSRNRGANTGELFF. The CDR3 nucleotides read TGTGCCAGCAGTAGAAACAGGGGCGCGAACACCGGGGAGCTGTTTTTT. Full variable domain (missing parts from reference TRBV25-1 and TRBJ2-2): EADIYQTPRYLVIGTGKKITLECSQTMGHDKMYWYQQDPGMELHLIHYSYGVNSTEKGDLSSESTVSRIRTEHFPLTLESARPSHTSQYLCASSRNRGANTGELFFGEGSRLTVL.

On this clone itself: Relative to the germline gene, one junction end is altered; a read error may explain this. The chain joins TRBV20-1 to TRBJ2-7; possible D gene TRBD2, 6 bases. The CDR3 spans 11 residues. Germline CDR1 is DFQATT and CDR2 is SNEGSKA (reference sequence). This CDR3 reads CSGRAQGLKFF. CDR3 bases: TGCAGTGGGAGGGCGCAGGGCCTTAAATTCTTC.

This sequence joins TRBV28 and TRBJ2-3, with 12 bases identical to TRBD2. Per germline, CDR1 MDHEN and CDR2 SYDVKM. The V gene end was trimmed by 5 bases and the J gene end by 0 bases; junction bases not matched to a gene: 9. The CDR3 consists of 18 residues. The CDR3 is CASSPGLAGHSSTDTQYF. DNA for the CDR3: TGTGCCAGCAGTCCTGGACTAGCGGGGCATTCTAGCACAGATACGCAGTATTTT.

The rearrangement links TRBV6-1 to TRBJ2-3; D might be TRBD1 (5 bases). The CDR3 is 15 amino acids. Looked up from germline, CDR1 is MNHNS and CDR2 is SASEGT. Trimming removed 2 bases from V and 3 bases from J, with 12 bases in between. The CDR3 DNA is TGTGCCAGCAGTGAATGGGGCAGATCAACAGATACGCAGTATTTT. Protein: CASSEWGRSTDTQYF.